This is a list of T cell receptor beta chains from one sample in a study of T cell repertoires in cytomegalovirus infection. These TCRs' antigens remain unknown. TCRdb fed the reads into MiXCR, producing one record per CDR3 protein. The data hold about 770,000 distinct CDR3 sequences, with just under 30% observed a single time. The sample here was cultured CD8+ T cells from PBMCs, taken from culture after CMV antigen stimulation. The source of these receptors is a human donor in good health (CMV status not recorded). Some clones in this sample may be carry-over from other donors' samples. The CDR3 runs from the conserved cysteine through the conserved F or W. The order of the fields is D gene, J gene, clone size, V gene, CDR3 DNA, CDR3 protein. A D gene is named only where the DNA matches it firmly. Not every row has a clone size; where given, it reads once, few, many or a size class.

d_call: -; j_call: TRBJ2-1; clone_size: -; v_call: TRBV28; cdr3_nt: TGTGCCAGCAGTTTAGGGGAAGGGTATACCTACAATGAGCAGTTCTTC; cdr3_aa: CASSLGEGYTYNEQFF
d_call: -; j_call: TRBJ2-5; clone_size: -; v_call: TRBV7-6; cdr3_nt: TGTGCCAGCAGTCTAATTACGCGGGGACAGAAAGAGACCCAGTACTTC; cdr3_aa: CASSLITRGQKETQYF
d_call: -; j_call: TRBJ2-5; clone_size: -; v_call: TRBV6-2/TRBV6-3; cdr3_nt: TGTGCCAGCAGTTACTCCTACGAAACCACAGGTTTGCGTGGAGAGACCCAGTACTTC; cdr3_aa: CASSYSYETTGLRGETQYF
d_call: -; j_call: TRBJ2-3; clone_size: -; v_call: TRBV19; cdr3_nt: TGTGCCAGTAGTAACGACGGCAACAGAGATACGCAGTATTTT; cdr3_aa: CASSNDGNRDTQYF
d_call: -; j_call: TRBJ2-5; clone_size: -; v_call: TRBV25-1; cdr3_nt: TGTGCCAGCAGTGAATTCGAGGACCAAGAGACCCAGTACTTC; cdr3_aa: CASSEFEDQETQYF
d_call: TRBD1; j_call: TRBJ2-1; clone_size: -; v_call: TRBV2; cdr3_nt: TGTGCCAGCAGTGGACAGGGTTTGAATGAGCAGTTCTTC; cdr3_aa: CASSGQGLNEQFF
d_call: -; j_call: TRBJ2-5; clone_size: many; v_call: TRBV12-3/TRBV12-4; cdr3_nt: TGTGCCAGCAGCCCCTCTCCGGAACAAGAGACCCAGTACTTC; cdr3_aa: CASSPSPEQETQYF
d_call: TRBD2; j_call: TRBJ2-5; clone_size: many; v_call: TRBV7-2; cdr3_nt: TGTGCCAGCAGCCCAACTAGCGGGGGGGTCCTCGACGAAGAGACCCAGTACTTC; cdr3_aa: CASSPTSGGVLDEETQYF
d_call: -; j_call: TRBJ2-1; clone_size: -; v_call: TRBV6-8; cdr3_nt: TGTGCCAGCAGTTCCGTCGGACAGAACAATGAGCAGTTCTTC; cdr3_aa: CASSSVGQNNEQFF
d_call: -; j_call: TRBJ1-6; clone_size: -; v_call: TRBV5-8; cdr3_nt: TGTGCCAGCAGCTTGGAACAGGGAGTACGGCCCCTCCACTTT; cdr3_aa: CASSLEQGVRPLHF
d_call: TRBD1; j_call: TRBJ1-1; clone_size: -; v_call: TRBV5-6; cdr3_nt: TGTGCCAGCAGCGCGGACAGGGGGCCTTTGAACACTGAAGCTTTCTTT; cdr3_aa: CASSADRGPLNTEAFF
d_call: TRBD2; j_call: TRBJ2-3; clone_size: few; v_call: TRBV7-9; cdr3_nt: TGTGCCAGCAGCTTGAACGGGGGGGGCGCAGATACGCAGTATTTT; cdr3_aa: CASSLNGGGADTQYF
d_call: TRBD1; j_call: TRBJ2-7; clone_size: -; v_call: TRBV27; cdr3_nt: TGTGCCAGTTCCATCGGGACAGGACGCGAGCAGTACTTC; cdr3_aa: CASSIGTGREQYF
d_call: -; j_call: TRBJ1-2; clone_size: once; v_call: TRBV27; cdr3_nt: TGTGCCAGCAGTTTATCACAGGGAGTAGGCTACACCTTC; cdr3_aa: CASSLSQGVGYTF
d_call: -; j_call: TRBJ2-4; clone_size: -; v_call: TRBV7-9; cdr3_nt: TGTGCCAGCAGCTTACCGGGAATAGCCAAAAACATTCAGTACTTC; cdr3_aa: CASSLPGIAKNIQYF
d_call: -; j_call: TRBJ1-5; clone_size: few; v_call: TRBV6-2/TRBV6-3; cdr3_nt: TGTGCCAGCAGTTACCCACAACAGGGTGTCCAGCCCCAGCATTTT; cdr3_aa: CASSYPQQGVQPQHF
d_call: TRBD1; j_call: TRBJ1-2; clone_size: -; v_call: TRBV2; cdr3_nt: TGTGCCGGACTAGAGACAGGGATCTATGGCTACACCTTC; cdr3_aa: CAGLETGIYGYTF
d_call: -; j_call: TRBJ2-2; clone_size: -; v_call: TRBV10-3; cdr3_nt: TGTGCCACCATAGGGGACAGGGAGCTGTTTTTT; cdr3_aa: CATIGDRELFF
d_call: -; j_call: TRBJ1-1; clone_size: -; v_call: TRBV19; cdr3_nt: TGTGCCAGTAGTAGGAAGGGGCGAACTGAAGCTTTCTTT; cdr3_aa: CASSRKGRTEAFF
d_call: -; j_call: TRBJ1-5; clone_size: -; v_call: TRBV10-3; cdr3_nt: TGTGCCATCAAGGCAGGGCCCATCATGCCCCAGCATTTT; cdr3_aa: CAIKAGPIMPQHF
d_call: TRBD1; j_call: TRBJ1-5; clone_size: -; v_call: TRBV4-1; cdr3_nt: TGTGCCAGCAGCCAGTCAGGGGGCGCGGGTCAGCCCCAGCATTTT; cdr3_aa: CASSQSGGAGQPQHF
d_call: TRBD1; j_call: TRBJ1-2; clone_size: many; v_call: TRBV12-3/TRBV12-4; cdr3_nt: TGTGCCAGCAGCCCAGGGGGTGTCTATGGCTACACCTTC; cdr3_aa: CASSPGGVYGYTF
d_call: -; j_call: TRBJ2-1; clone_size: few; v_call: TRBV7-6; cdr3_nt: TGTGCCAGCAGCCCCGTTGAGATGACGGGGAGTGAGCAGTTCTTC; cdr3_aa: CASSPVEMTGSEQFF
d_call: -; j_call: TRBJ2-2; clone_size: -; v_call: TRBV29-1; cdr3_nt: TGCAGCGTCGCCAGATTTGCCGGGGAGCTGTTTTTT; cdr3_aa: CSVARFAGELFF
d_call: -; j_call: TRBJ1-5; clone_size: -; v_call: TRBV9; cdr3_nt: TGTGCCAGCAGCGTAGCGGACTGGGGTCAGCCCCAGCATTTT; cdr3_aa: CASSVADWGQPQHF
d_call: -; j_call: TRBJ1-2; clone_size: once; v_call: TRBV10-3; cdr3_nt: TGTGCCATCAGGGACACAAGTTATGGCTACACCTTC; cdr3_aa: CAIRDTSYGYTF